This TCR beta chain was found in a study of T cells in Graves' hyperthyroidism and ophthalmopathy. V was shortened by 1 base and J by 10 bases, with 13 bases between the two germline ends. This CDR3 spans 13 amino acids. Amplification of TCR beta CDR3 regions was performed using RNA transcripts as template. The TCR CDR3 first-round RT-PCR relied on the HTBI primer set. In TCRdb, the multiplex PCR reads were re-called with MiXCR into one record per CDR3 protein. The sample lists 370,000 or so distinct CDR3 sequences, approximately 13% occurring once. Concerning this clonotype: Its antigen is still unknown.

Diagnoses were made from clinical symptoms, serum measures (thyroxine and TRAb), thyroid ultrasound and orbital computed tomography. Before ophthalmopathy appeared, progressors gave blood at initial hyperthyroidism diagnosis. Points from the study as a whole: Classification by a 13 V-J model distinguished ophthalmopathy from stable hyperthyroidism.

The chain links TRBV12-3 or TRBV12-4 to TRBJ1-1; no definite D call. The TCR comes from a young man with Graves' hyperthyroidism that later progressed to Graves' ophthalmopathy. The sample consisted of blood. In nucleotides, the CDR3 is TGTGCCAGCAGTTTAGGGTCGGGAGCAGGAGCTTTCTTT. The encoded protein is CASSLGSGAGAFF.